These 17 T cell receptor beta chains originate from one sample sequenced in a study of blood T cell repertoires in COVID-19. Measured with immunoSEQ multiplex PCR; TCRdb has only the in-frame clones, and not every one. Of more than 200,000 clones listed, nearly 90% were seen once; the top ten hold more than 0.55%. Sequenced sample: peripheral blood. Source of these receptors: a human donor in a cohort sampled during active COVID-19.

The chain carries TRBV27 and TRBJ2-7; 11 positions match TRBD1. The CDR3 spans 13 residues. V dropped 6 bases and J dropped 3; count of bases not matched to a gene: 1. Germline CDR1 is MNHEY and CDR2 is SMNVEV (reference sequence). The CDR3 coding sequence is TGTGCCAGCAGGGGACAGGGGGGCTACGAGCAGTACTTC. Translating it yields CASRGQGGYEQYF.

The CDR3 region is CASSDRDRAYNEQFF. CDR3 sequence (DNA): TGTGCCAGCAGCGACCGGGACAGGGCCTACAATGAGCAGTTCTTC. The rearrangement links TRBV9 to TRBJ2-1, with 9 bases fitting TRBD1. V shed 3 bases and J 2 bases; nucleotides not matched to a gene: 3. The CDR3 length is 15 residues. Germline CDR1 SGDLS, CDR2 YYNGEE.

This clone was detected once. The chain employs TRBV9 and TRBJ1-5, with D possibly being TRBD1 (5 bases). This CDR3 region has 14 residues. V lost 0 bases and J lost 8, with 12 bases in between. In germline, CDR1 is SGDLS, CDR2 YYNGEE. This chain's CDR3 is CASSVGWGEEPQHF. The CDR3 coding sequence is TGTGCCAGCAGCGTAGGATGGGGGGAGGAGCCCCAGCATTTT.

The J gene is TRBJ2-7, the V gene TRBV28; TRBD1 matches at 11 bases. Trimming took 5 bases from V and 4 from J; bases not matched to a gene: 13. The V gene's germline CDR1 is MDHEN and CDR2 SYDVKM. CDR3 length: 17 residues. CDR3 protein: CASSPPLRDRGLYEQYF. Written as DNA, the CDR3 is TGTGCCAGCAGTCCACCTCTCCGGGACAGGGGGTTGTACGAGCAGTACTTC.

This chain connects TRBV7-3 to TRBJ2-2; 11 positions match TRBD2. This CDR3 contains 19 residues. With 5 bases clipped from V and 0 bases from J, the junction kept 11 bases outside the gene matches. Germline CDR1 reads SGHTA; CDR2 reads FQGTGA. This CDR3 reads CASSPGPGLAASNTGELFF. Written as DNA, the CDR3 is TGTGCCAGCAGCCCCGGGCCGGGACTAGCGGCTTCGAACACCGGGGAGCTGTTTTTT.

This CDR3 reads CASSLLAGGDYNEQFF. In nucleotides, the CDR3 is TGTGCCAGCAGTCTGTTAGCGGGAGGGGACTACAATGAGCAGTTCTTC. The rearrangement links TRBV6-6 to TRBJ2-1, with 11 bases aligning to TRBD2. V was clipped by 5 bases and J by 3 bases; unmatched bases: 6. This CDR3 region has 16 residues. Germline CDR1 MNHNY, CDR2 SVGAGI (reference sequence).

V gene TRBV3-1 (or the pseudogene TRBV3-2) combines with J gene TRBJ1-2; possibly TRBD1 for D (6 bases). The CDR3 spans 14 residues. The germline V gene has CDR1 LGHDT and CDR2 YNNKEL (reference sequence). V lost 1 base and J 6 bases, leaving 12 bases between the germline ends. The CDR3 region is CASSQVPGVHGYTF. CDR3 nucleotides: TGTGCCAGCAGCCAAGTTCCAGGGGTTCATGGCTACACCTTC.

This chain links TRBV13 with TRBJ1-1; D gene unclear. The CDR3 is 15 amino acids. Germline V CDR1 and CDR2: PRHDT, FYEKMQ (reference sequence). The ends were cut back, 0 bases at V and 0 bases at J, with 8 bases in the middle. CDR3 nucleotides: TGTGCCAGCAGCTTAGGGGGTCAGGTGAACACTGAAGCTTTCTTT. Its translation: CASSLGGQVNTEAFF.

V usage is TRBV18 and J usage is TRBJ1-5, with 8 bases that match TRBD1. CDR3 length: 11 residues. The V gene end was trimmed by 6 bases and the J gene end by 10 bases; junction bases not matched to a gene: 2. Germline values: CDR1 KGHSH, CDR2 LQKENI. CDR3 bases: TGTGCCAGCTCGACAGGGGTCCCCCAGCATTTT. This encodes CASSTGVPQHF.

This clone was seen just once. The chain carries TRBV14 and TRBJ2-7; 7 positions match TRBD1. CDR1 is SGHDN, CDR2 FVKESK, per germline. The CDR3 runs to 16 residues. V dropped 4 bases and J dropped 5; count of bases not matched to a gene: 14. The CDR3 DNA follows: TGTGCCAGCAGCCCGGACAGGCCCATATCAGGGAACGAGCAGTACTTC. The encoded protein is CASSPDRPISGNEQYF.

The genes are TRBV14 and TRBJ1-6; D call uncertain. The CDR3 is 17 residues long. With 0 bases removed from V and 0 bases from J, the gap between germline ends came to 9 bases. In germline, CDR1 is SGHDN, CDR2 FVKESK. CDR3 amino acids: CASSQELRSSYNSPLHF. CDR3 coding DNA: TGTGCCAGCAGCCAAGAACTTAGGAGCTCCTATAATTCACCCCTCCACTTT.

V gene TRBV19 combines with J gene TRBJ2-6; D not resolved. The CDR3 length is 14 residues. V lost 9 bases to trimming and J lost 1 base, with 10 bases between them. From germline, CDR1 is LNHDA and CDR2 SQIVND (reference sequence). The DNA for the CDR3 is TGTGCCAGCAACCCGAGTTCTGGGGCCAACGTCCTGACTTTC. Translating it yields CASNPSSGANVLTF.

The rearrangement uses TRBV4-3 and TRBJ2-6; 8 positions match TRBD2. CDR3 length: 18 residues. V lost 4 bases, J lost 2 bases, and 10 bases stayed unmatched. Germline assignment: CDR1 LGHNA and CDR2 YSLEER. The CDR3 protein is CASSLENRGGPGANVLTF. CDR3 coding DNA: TGCGCCAGCAGCCTAGAAAATCGGGGGGGCCCTGGGGCCAACGTCCTGACTTTC.

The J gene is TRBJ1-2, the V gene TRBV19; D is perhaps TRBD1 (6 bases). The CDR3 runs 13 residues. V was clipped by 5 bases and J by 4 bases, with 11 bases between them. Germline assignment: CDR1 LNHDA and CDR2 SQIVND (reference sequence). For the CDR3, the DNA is TGTGCCAGTAGTTCCACAGGGCCCTATGGCTACACCTTC. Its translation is CASSSTGPYGYTF.

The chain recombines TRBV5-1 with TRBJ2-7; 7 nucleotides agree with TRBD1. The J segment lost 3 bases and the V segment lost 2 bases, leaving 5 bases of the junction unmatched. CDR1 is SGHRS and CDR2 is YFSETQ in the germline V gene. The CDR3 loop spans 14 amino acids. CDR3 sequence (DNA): TGCGCCAGCAGCTTCGTGGGGACAGACTACGAGCAGTACTTC. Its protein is CASSFVGTDYEQYF.

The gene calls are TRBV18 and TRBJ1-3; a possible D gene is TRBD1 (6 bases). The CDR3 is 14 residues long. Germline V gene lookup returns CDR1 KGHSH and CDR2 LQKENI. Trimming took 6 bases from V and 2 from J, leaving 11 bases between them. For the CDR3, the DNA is TGTGCCAGCTCTACAGGGATAACTGGAAACACCATATATTTT. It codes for CASSTGITGNTIYF.

CDR3 bases: TGTGCCAGCAGTTTTCTGGACATTAACTACGAGCAGTACTTC. This translates into CASSFLDINYEQYF. This chain links TRBV28 with TRBJ2-7; perhaps TRBD1 as D (5 bases). This CDR3 spans 14 amino acids. Trimming took off 3 bases at V and 3 bases at J, with 12 bases between the two ends. CDR1 MDHEN and CDR2 SYDVKM come from the germline V gene.